This T cell receptor (beta chain) originates from a study of blood T cell repertoires in COVID-19. The V and J ends lost 0 bases and 7 bases respectively, with 17 bases between them. Germline loops: CDR1 SGHNT, CDR2 YYREEE (reference sequence). The CDR3 covers 16 residues. Assay used: immunoSEQ multiplex PCR; TCRdb lists only in-frame clones, some missing. In the table there are about 90,000 clones, 65% to 90% of which are singletons. The sequenced sample was peripheral blood. The gene calls are TRBV5-4 and TRBJ2-1; tentative D call: TRBD2 (6 bases). The TCR comes from a man older than 75 with active or convalescent COVID-19. CDR3 region: CASSLAGGMLGNEQFF. CDR3 coding DNA: TGTGCCAGCAGCTTGGCTGGAGGGATGTTAGGTAATGAGCAGTTCTTC.